Listed here is a single T cell receptor beta chain. The antigen remains undetermined. The CDR3 covers 14 residues. This sample was included in a study of T cells in Graves' hyperthyroidism and ophthalmopathy. Overall study findings and caveats: In blood, most of the thyroid clonotypes expanded above 0.001 were also present. Prediction of ophthalmopathy progression came a median approximately 6.6 months pre-onset.

Hyperthyroidism was newly diagnosed in patients aged 18 to 65 (duration under 2 months). Exclusion criteria comprised uncontrolled infection, other autoimmune disease, pregnancy or lactation. TCR beta CDR3 regions were amplified from RNA transcripts. TCR CDR3 underwent first-round RT-PCR with the HTBI primer set. TCRdb reanalysed the multiplex PCR reads using MiXCR and keeps one entry per CDR3 protein. The sample includes around 580,000 distinct CDR3 sequences, around 46% of them seen just once. Material for sequencing was peripheral blood or thyroid tissue (not recorded which). The chain links TRBV12-3 or TRBV12-4 to TRBJ2-5; 7 bases align to TRBD2. The origin of this receptor is a woman between 18 and 29 years old with Graves' hyperthyroidism. Here the CDR3 reads CVAGDYSYNETQYF. In DNA form, the CDR3 reads TGTGTGGCGGGGGACTACAGCTACAATGAGACCCAGTACTTC.